This T cell receptor beta chain was sequenced during a study of cytomegalovirus exposure and HLA in healthy donors. General observations from the study: Fewer N-insertions than the approximately 700-donor mean were reportedly shown by an Asian-associated ancestry cluster in a later analysis. Reports showed the classifier diagnosing cytomegalovirus status with high specificity and sensitivity. Earlier findings revealed that most TCR beta V segments proved productive either about 87% or about 30% of the time. Donors were assumed by presence/absence analyses to have roughly uniform sequencing depth.

The PCR was carried out with 60 Vbeta primers and 13 Jbeta primers. TCRdb's table, derived via immunoSEQ multiplex PCR, lists solely in-frame clones and lacks some. The sample carries under 250,000 clones, 75% to 85% recorded once. About this clone itself: As yet, its antigen is unknown.

The J segment lost 2 bases and the V segment lost 2 bases, leaving 1 base of the junction unmatched. The germline V gene encodes CDR1 SGHNT and CDR2 YENEEA. The CDR3 covers 14 residues. The sample comprised PBMCs. This clonotype was obtained from a woman aged 55-70 years in good health and CMV-seropositive. The J gene is TRBJ2-5, the V gene TRBV11-3, with 8 bases aligning to TRBD2. As DNA, the CDR3 is TGTGCCAGCAGCTTACGGGGGGGTCAAGAGACCCAGTACTTC. Protein: CASSLRGGQETQYF.